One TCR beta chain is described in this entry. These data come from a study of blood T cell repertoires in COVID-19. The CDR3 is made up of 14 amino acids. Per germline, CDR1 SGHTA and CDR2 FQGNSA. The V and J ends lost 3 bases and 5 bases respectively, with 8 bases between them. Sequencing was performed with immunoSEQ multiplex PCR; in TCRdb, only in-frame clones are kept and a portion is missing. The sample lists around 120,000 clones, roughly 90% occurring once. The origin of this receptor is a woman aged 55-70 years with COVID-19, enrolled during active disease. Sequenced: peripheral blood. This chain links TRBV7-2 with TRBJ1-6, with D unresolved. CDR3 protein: CASSFTVDNSPLHF. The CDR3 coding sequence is TGTGCCAGCAGCTTTACAGTAGATAATTCACCCCTCCACTTT.